These 6 T cell receptor beta chains share one sample of origin, sequenced in a study of shared clonotypes between healthy human individuals. Some clones are missing from TCRdb's copy, which holds only in-frame ones; the method was immunoSEQ multiplex PCR. The repertoire holds about 500,000 clones, roughly three quarters seen once, with approximately 12% in the top ten. Sequencing input: PBMCs. All receptors come from a middle-aged woman in good health. Some clones in this sample may be carry-over from other donors' samples.

Remarks on this clone: This may arise from a read error, as a much more abundant clone is one base away. Within the sample, other DNA sequences also encode this same CDR3. The chain employs TRBV5-6 and TRBJ2-5; tentatively, D is TRBD1 or TRBD2 (6 bases each). CDR1 is SGHDT and CDR2 is YYEEEE in the germline V gene. CDR3 length: 15 amino acids. V was trimmed by 3 bases and J by 0 bases, leaving 12 bases between them. The CDR3: CASSSTRGYQETQYF. CDR3 DNA: TGTGCCAGCAGCTCGACTAGGGGGTACCAAGAGACCCAGTACTTC.

This sequence joins TRBV4-1 and TRBJ2-2; D unclear. CDR1 and CDR2 (germline): MGHRA, YSYEKL. The V end lost 0 bases, the J end lost 2 bases, and 10 bases lay between the germline ends. The CDR3 runs to 16 residues. The CDR3 here is CASSQDILPNTGELFF. CDR3 nucleotide sequence: TGCGCCAGCAGCCAAGACATTCTCCCTAACACCGGGGAGCTGTTTTTT.

J is TRBJ2-2 and V is TRBV18; D remains ambiguous. The germline V gene encodes CDR1 KGHSH and CDR2 LQKENI. V was clipped by 5 bases and J by 4 bases, with 17 bases between them. The CDR3 sequence is 16 residues long. The CDR3 DNA is TGTGCCAGCTCATCTAACCAGCCATTAAGCACCGGGGAGCTGTTTTTT. It encodes CASSSNQPLSTGELFF.

CDR3 residues: CASSTTRSNQPQHF. The CDR3 region has the DNA TGTGCCAGCAGTACAACACGAAGCAATCAGCCCCAGCATTTT. The chain joins TRBV27 to TRBJ1-5; D is ambiguous. V lost 5 bases and J 1 base, leaving 9 bases between the germline ends. This CDR3 spans 14 amino acids. Germline CDR1 is MNHEY and CDR2 is SMNVEV (reference sequence).

The V and J genes are TRBV7-9 and TRBJ1-3; TRBD1 agrees at 9 bases. V lost 5 bases and J lost 2; bases outside the gene matches: 4. CDR3 length: 15 residues. Germline CDR1 reads SEHNR; CDR2 reads FQNEAQ (reference sequence). CDR3 protein: CASSARDRAGNTIYF. CDR3 coding DNA: TGTGCCAGCAGCGCGCGGGACAGGGCTGGAAACACCATATATTTT.

The gene calls are TRBV5-1 and TRBJ2-5; 9 bases map to TRBD1. The ends lost 4 bases at V and 4 bases at J; junction bases unmatched: 5. This CDR3 is built from 14 residues. Germline V gives CDR1 SGHRS, CDR2 YFSETQ. This chain's CDR3 is CASSVTGGGETQYF. The CDR3 DNA sequence: TGCGCCAGCAGCGTCACAGGGGGCGGAGAGACCCAGTACTTC.